The TCR beta chain under discussion was sequenced for a study of T cell responses to AZD1222 COVID-19 vaccine. The CDR3 totals 15 residues. V gave up 3 bases and J gave up 0 bases, with 9 bases separating them. Germline CDR1 and CDR2: SEHNR and FQNEAQ (reference sequence). Sequencing used immunoSEQ multiplex PCR; TCRdb keeps in-frame clones, though not all of them. The top ten clones hold 1.1% of a sample with around 130,000 clones, around 90% of them seen once. This clone has more than one count but fewer than ten. Sample: peripheral blood, taken 28 days after the second AZD1222 dose. The gene calls are TRBV7-9 and TRBJ2-1; D is perhaps TRBD2 (5 bases). This TCR was sampled from an adult who received the AZD1222 COVID-19 vaccine. The CDR3 DNA sequence: TGTGCCAGCAGCTTCGGGGAGACCTCCTACAATGAGCAGTTCTTC. It codes for CASSFGETSYNEQFF.